This T cell receptor (beta chain) was observed in a study of vaccination and CD4 T cells after COVID-19. The Oncomine TCR Beta short-read assay sequenced DNA from cultured CD4+ T cells. Via MiXCR, TCRdb re-called the PCR reads, giving one row per CDR3 protein. The sample has around 25,000 distinct CDR3 sequences, approximately 28% seen once; the top ten hold roughly 6.6%. This clonotype counts as medium-sized. What it binds is not known. Described time point: late sampling 161 to 241 days after vaccination in a few convalescent patients. The treatment: approximately 11-day PBMC culture with coronavirus spike peptide pools or control peptides (ViraFEST assay). Under the ViraFEST approach, antigen-specific T cells were expanded with peptide pools and TCRs subsequently sequenced. Looked up from germline, CDR1 is SEHNR and CDR2 is FQNEAQ (reference sequence). V was cut by 3 bases and J by 8 bases, with 7 bases left in between. The CDR3 consists of 11 residues.

This material consisted of CD4+ T cells from blood, cultured in vitro, taken about 7 months after SARS-CoV-2 vaccination. The source of this sequence is a human donor who had recovered from COVID-19. This chain joins TRBV7-9 and TRBJ1-1; D not certain. The CDR3 loop reads CASSFRTEAFF. The DNA of the CDR3 is TGTGCCAGCAGCTTCCGGACCGAAGCTTTCTTT.